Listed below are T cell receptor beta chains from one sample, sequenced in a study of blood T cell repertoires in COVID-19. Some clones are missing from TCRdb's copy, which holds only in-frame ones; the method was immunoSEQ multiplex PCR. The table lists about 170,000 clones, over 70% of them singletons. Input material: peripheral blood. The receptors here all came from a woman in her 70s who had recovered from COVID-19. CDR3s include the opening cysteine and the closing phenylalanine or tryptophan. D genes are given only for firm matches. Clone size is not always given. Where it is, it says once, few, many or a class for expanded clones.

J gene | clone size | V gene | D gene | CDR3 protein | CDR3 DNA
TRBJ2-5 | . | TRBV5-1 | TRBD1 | CATARGFFPQETQYF | TGCGCCACAGCCAGGGGGTTTTTTCCTCAAGAGACCCAGTACTTC
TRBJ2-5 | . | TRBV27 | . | CASSLLSGSGETQYF | TGTGCCAGCAGTTTACTAAGCGGGTCCGGGGAGACCCAGTACTTC
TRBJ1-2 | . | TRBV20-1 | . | CSAKNYNGYTF | TGCAGTGCCAAGAACTATAATGGCTACACCTTC
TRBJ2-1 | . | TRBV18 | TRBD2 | CASSPGASGRGEQFF | TGTGCCAGCTCACCAGGGGCTAGCGGGAGGGGTGAGCAGTTCTTC
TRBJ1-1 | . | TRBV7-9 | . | CASSSTGFGEAFF | TGTGCCAGCAGCTCGACAGGATTCGGTGAAGCTTTCTTT
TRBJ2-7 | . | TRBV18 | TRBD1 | CASSPSGQGSYEQYF | TGTGCCAGCTCACCCTCGGGACAGGGTTCCTACGAGCAGTACTTC
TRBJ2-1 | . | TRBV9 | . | CASSRGTDEQFF | TGTGCCAGCAGCAGAGGAACCGATGAGCAGTTCTTC
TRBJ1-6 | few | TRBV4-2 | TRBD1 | CASSQDLGQVSPLHF | TGTGCCAGCAGCCAAGATCTAGGACAGGTGTCACCCCTCCACTTT
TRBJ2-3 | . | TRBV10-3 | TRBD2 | CAITDGGEGTDTQYF | TGTGCCATCACCGACGGGGGGGAGGGTACAGATACGCAGTATTTT
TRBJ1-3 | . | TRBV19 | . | CASSRSRQTSGNTIYF | TGTGCCAGTAGTCGGTCTCGACAGACCTCTGGAAACACCATATATTTT
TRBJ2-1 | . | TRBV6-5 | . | CASSYYGGKYNEQFF | TGTGCCAGCAGTTACTACGGGGGAAAATACAATGAGCAGTTCTTC
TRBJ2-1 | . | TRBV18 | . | CASSPGLGGSYNEQFF | TGTGCCAGCTCACCGGGTCTCGGGGGCTCCTACAATGAGCAGTTCTTC
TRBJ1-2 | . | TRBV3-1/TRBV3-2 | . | CASSQAARANYGYTF | TGTGCCAGCAGCCAAGCGGCCAGGGCAAACTATGGCTACACCTTC
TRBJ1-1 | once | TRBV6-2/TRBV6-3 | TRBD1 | CASSYLGQGAEAFF | TGTGCCAGCAGTTACCTTGGGCAGGGGGCTGAAGCTTTCTTT
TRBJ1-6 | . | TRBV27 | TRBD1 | CASSLWNRGSPLHF | TGTGCCAGCAGTTTATGGAACAGGGGTTCACCCCTCCACTTT
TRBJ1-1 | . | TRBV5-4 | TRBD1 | CASSPPGGAPSTEAFF | TGTGCCAGCAGCCCTCCAGGGGGCGCGCCGTCCACTGAAGCTTTCTTT
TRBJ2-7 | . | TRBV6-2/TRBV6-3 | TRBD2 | CASSSRLSGAAYEQYF | TGTGCCAGCAGTTCCCGCTTGAGCGGGGCTGCCTACGAGCAGTACTTC
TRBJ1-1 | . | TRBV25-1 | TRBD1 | CASRQGGGTEAFF | TGTGCCAGCAGACAAGGGGGCGGCACTGAAGCTTTCTTT
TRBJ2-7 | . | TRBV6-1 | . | CASSESAGIYEQYF | TGTGCCAGCAGTGAATCTGCAGGGATCTACGAGCAGTACTTC
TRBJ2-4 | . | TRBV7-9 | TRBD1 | CASSLGYGTGTYIQYF | TGTGCCAGCAGCTTAGGTTACGGGACAGGGACCTACATTCAGTACTTC
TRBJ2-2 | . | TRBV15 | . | CATSSHRAGELFF | TGTGCCACCAGCAGTCACAGGGCCGGGGAGCTGTTTTTT
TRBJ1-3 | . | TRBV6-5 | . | CASSRTGRDTIYF | TGTGCCAGCAGTCGAACAGGGAGGGACACCATATATTTT
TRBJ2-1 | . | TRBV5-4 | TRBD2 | CASSPDGGGAREQFF | TGTGCCAGCAGCCCGGATGGCGGGGGGGCCCGGGAGCAGTTCTTC
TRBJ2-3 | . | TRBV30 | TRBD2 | CAWTRGGPPPDTQYF | TGTGCCTGGACCCGGGGGGGCCCACCCCCAGATACGCAGTATTTT
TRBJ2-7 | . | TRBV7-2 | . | CASSPGATSYEQYF | TGTGCCAGCAGCCCAGGGGCCACCTCCTACGAGCAGTACTTC
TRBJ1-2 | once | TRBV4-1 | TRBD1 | CASSQAPGQGEYGYTF | TGCGCCAGCAGCCAAGCCCCCGGACAGGGAGAATATGGCTACACCTTC
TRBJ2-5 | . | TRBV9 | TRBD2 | CASSVATGASGGPQETQYF | TGTGCCAGCAGCGTAGCTACTGGGGCTAGCGGGGGGCCACAAGAGACCCAGTACTTC
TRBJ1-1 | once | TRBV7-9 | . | CASSLGQNTEAFF | TGTGCCAGCAGCTTGGGCCAGAACACTGAAGCTTTCTTT
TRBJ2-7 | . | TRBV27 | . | CASSSPLSYEQYF | TGTGCCAGCAGTTCCCCCCTCTCCTACGAGCAGTACTTC
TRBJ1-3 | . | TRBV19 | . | CATAAVSGNTIYF | TGTGCCACCGCGGCGGTATCTGGAAACACCATATATTTT
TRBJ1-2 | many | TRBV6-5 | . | CASSYSTKYGYTF | TGTGCCAGCAGTTACTCTACTAAGTATGGCTACACCTTC
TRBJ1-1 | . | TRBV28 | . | CASSRLGVEAFF | TGTGCCAGCAGCCGCCTAGGGGTTGAAGCTTTCTTT
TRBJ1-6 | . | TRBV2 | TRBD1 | CASSAQGQNNSPLHF | TGTGCCAGCAGTGCCCAGGGACAGAATAATTCACCCCTCCACTTT
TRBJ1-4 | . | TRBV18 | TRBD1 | CASSRDRSNEKLFF | TGTGCCAGCTCACGGGACAGGTCGAATGAAAAACTGTTTTTT
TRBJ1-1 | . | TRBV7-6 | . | CASSFGWGGNTEAFF | TGTGCCAGCAGCTTTGGGTGGGGGGGGAACACTGAAGCTTTCTTT
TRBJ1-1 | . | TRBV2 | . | CASSPGTATEAFF | TGTGCCAGCAGCCCCGGGACTGCCACTGAAGCTTTCTTT
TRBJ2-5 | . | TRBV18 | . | CASSPGSQETQYF | TGTGCCAGCTCCCCGGGATCGCAAGAGACCCAGTACTTC
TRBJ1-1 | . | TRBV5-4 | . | CASSPRWGDTEAFF | TGTGCCAGCAGCCCCCGGTGGGGGGACACTGAAGCTTTCTTT
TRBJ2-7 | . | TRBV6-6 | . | CASTPQGFPYEQYF | TGTGCCAGCACCCCCCAGGGATTTCCCTACGAGCAGTACTTC
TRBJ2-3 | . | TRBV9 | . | CASSMGRPTDTQYF | TGTGCCAGCAGCATGGGCAGGCCCACAGATACGCAGTATTTT
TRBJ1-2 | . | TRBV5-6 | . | CASSPPGAGSYGYTF | TGTGCCAGCAGCCCTCCTGGGGCCGGTAGCTATGGCTACACCTTC
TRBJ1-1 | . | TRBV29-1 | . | CSVVWRNTEAFF | TGCAGCGTTGTTTGGAGGAACACTGAAGCTTTCTTT
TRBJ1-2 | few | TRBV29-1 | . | CSVVSNYGYTF | TGCAGCGTTGTCTCTAACTATGGCTACACCTTC
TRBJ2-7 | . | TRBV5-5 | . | CASSLGHTPTYEQYF | TGTGCCAGCAGCCTTGGACACACACCAACCTACGAGCAGTACTTC
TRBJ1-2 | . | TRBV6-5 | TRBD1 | CASSYSVQGGLGYTF | TGTGCCAGCAGTTACTCGGTGCAGGGGGGTCTTGGCTACACCTTC
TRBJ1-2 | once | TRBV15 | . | CATSSPARPSRGYTF | TGTGCCACCAGCAGTCCCGCCAGGCCCAGCAGAGGCTACACCTTC
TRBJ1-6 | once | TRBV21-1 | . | CASSPGGHNTHNSPLHF | TGTGCCAGCAGCCCTGGTGGGCATAACACCCATAATTCACCCCTCCACTTT
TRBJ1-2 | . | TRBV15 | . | CATSRGGDEYYGYTF | TGTGCCACCAGCAGAGGGGGCGATGAGTACTATGGCTACACCTTC
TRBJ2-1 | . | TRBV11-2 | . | CASSPWSSYNEQFF | TGTGCCAGCAGCCCGTGGAGCTCCTACAATGAGCAGTTCTTC
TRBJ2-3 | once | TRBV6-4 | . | CASSVSGTDTQYF | TGTGCCAGCAGTGTTAGCGGCACAGATACGCAGTATTTT
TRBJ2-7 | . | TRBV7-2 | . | CASSRDSVLSYEQYF | TGTGCCAGCAGCCGCGACAGTGTCTTATCCTACGAGCAGTACTTC